This is a list of T cell receptor beta chains from one sample in a study of post-analysis software for immune sequencing data. A single record per CDR3 protein comes from TCRdb applying MiXCR to the PCR reads. This sample has approximately 440,000 distinct CDR3 sequences; roughly 45% occur once, and the top ten carry about 12%. Material for sequencing was blood. These receptors all stem from a girl aged 10 to 17 with multiple sclerosis. Both conserved end residues are part of each CDR3. A D gene is named only where the DNA matches it firmly. Clone size is not always given. Where it is, it says once, few, many or a class for expanded clones.

V gene,J gene,clone size,D gene,CDR3 protein,CDR3 DNA
TRBV10-3,TRBJ2-1,few,-,CAISESSAGSSYNEQFF,TGTGCCATCAGTGAGTCTAGTGCGGGGAGCTCCTACAATGAGCAGTTCTTC
TRBV20-1,TRBJ2-2,-,-,CSSSVEWANTGELFF,TGCAGTTCTTCCGTAGAATGGGCAAACACCGGGGAGCTGTTTTTT
TRBV29-1,TRBJ2-1,-,TRBD2,CSVDGLAGNERFF,TGCAGCGTTGATGGCCTAGCGGGAAATGAGCGGTTCTTC
TRBV7-2,TRBJ1-5,-,TRBD1,CASSIDRALSNQPQHF,TGTGCCAGCAGCATCGACAGGGCACTTAGCAATCAGCCCCAGCATTTT
TRBV12-3/TRBV12-4,TRBJ1-2,few,-,CASSHGRRPYGYTF,TGTGCCAGCAGCCATGGACGGCGGCCCTATGGCTACACCTTC
TRBV5-1,TRBJ1-4,-,-,CASSFNSHNEKLFF,TGCGCCAGCAGCTTTAACAGTCATAATGAAAAACTGTTTTTT
TRBV3-1,TRBJ2-1,many,TRBD2,CASSPMVGTSGIYEQFF,TGTGCCAGCAGCCCTATGGTTGGGACTAGCGGGATTTATGAGCAGTTCTTC
TRBV5-1,TRBJ2-1,-,-,CASSFSTPPNEQFF,TGCGCCAGCAGCTTCTCGACCCCGCCCAATGAGCAGTTCTTC
TRBV15,TRBJ2-7,few,TRBD2,CATSREVSGTPYEQYF,TGTGCCACCAGCAGAGAGGTTAGCGGGACGCCCTACGAGCAGTACTTC
TRBV5-1,TRBJ2-3,-,-,CASSFSGGGDTQYF,TGCGCCAGCAGCTTCAGCGGTGGTGGCGATACGCAGTATTTT
TRBV7-9,TRBJ2-5,-,-,CASSLYARDQETQYF,TGTGCCAGCAGCTTATACGCCCGGGACCAAGAGACCCAGTACTTC
TRBV12-3/TRBV12-4,TRBJ2-5,-,-,CASSLLNLQETQYF,TGTGCCAGCAGTTTGCTGAACCTCCAAGAGACCCAGTACTTC
TRBV7-8,TRBJ1-2,-,-,CASSVVRNSYGYTF,TGTGCCAGCAGCGTAGTAAGAAATTCCTATGGCTACACCTTC
TRBV6-2/TRBV6-3,TRBJ2-1,many,-,CASIDGGSLNEQFF,TGTGCCAGCATCGACGGTGGTAGTCTAAATGAGCAGTTCTTC
TRBV4-3,TRBJ2-5,-,-,CASSQDGRSQETQYF,TGCGCCAGCAGCCAAGATGGCAGGTCGCAAGAGACCCAGTACTTC
TRBV7-2,TRBJ2-3,few,-,CASSLSGNTQYF,TGTGCCAGCAGCCTTAGCGGCAATACGCAGTATTTT
TRBV20-1,TRBJ2-3,-,-,CSARDRVSSTDTQYF,TGCAGTGCTAGAGATCGGGTCAGCAGCACAGATACGCAGTATTTT
TRBV20-1,TRBJ2-1,-,TRBD2,CSARVRGGAGGPVERFF,TGCAGTGCTAGGGTCAGGGGGGGAGCGGGAGGGCCGGTTGAGCGGTTCTTC
TRBV6-5,TRBJ2-7,few,-,CASSFRRTGEGYEQYF,TGTGCCAGCAGTTTCCGACGAACAGGGGAGGGCTACGAGCAGTACTTC
TRBV21-1,TRBJ2-1,-,-,CASSKVPTSGTYNEQFF,TGTGCCAGCAGCAAAGTACCCACTAGCGGGACCTACAATGAGCAGTTCTTC
TRBV5-1,TRBJ2-1,few,TRBD2,CASLSSGRQSEQFF,TGCGCCAGCCTTTCTAGCGGGAGGCAAAGTGAGCAGTTCTTC
TRBV7-8,TRBJ2-5,-,TRBD2,CASRSGGPQETQYF,TGTGCCAGCAGGAGCGGGGGCCCCCAAGAGACCCAGTACTTC
TRBV10-3,TRBJ2-7,-,TRBD2,CAISELSSGMVSSYEQYF,TGTGCCATCAGTGAGCTGTCTAGCGGGATGGTAAGCTCCTACGAGCAGTACTTC
TRBV24-1,TRBJ2-3,many,-,CATSESATDTQYF,TGTGCCACCAGTGAATCGGCCACAGATACGCAGTATTTT
TRBV9,TRBJ2-7,few,TRBD2,CASSAASGGYEQYF,TGTGCCAGCAGCGCGGCTAGCGGCGGTTACGAGCAGTACTTC
TRBV20-1,TRBJ2-7,-,-,CSATPTVEGGNEQYF,TGCAGTGCCACCCCGACTGTTGAGGGCGGTAATGAGCAGTACTTC
TRBV7-2,TRBJ2-3,few,TRBD2,CASSLRKAGGPTDTQYF,TGTGCCAGCAGCTTAAGGAAGGCGGGAGGGCCGACAGATACGCAGTATTTT
TRBV6-6,TRBJ2-1,-,TRBD1,CASIRSGQGNEQFF,TGTGCCAGCATACGGTCGGGACAGGGGAATGAGCAGTTCTTC
TRBV29-1,TRBJ1-1,few,-,CSVEGQRMNTEAFF,TGCAGCGTTGAAGGACAGAGGATGAACACTGAAGCTTTCTTT
TRBV6-5,TRBJ2-7,-,-,CASSLRGVSYEQYF,TGTGCCAGCAGTCTCAGGGGGGTCTCCTACGAGCAGTACTTC
TRBV29-1,TRBJ2-6,-,-,CSVAGAQSGANVLTF,TGCAGCGTTGCGGGAGCACAGTCTGGGGCCAACGTCCTGACTTTC
TRBV7-2,TRBJ1-1,-,-,CASSRGKGTEAFF,TGTGCCAGCAGCCGGGGCAAGGGCACTGAAGCTTTCTTT
TRBV10-3,TRBJ2-3,-,-,CAISAGAGTTPDTQYF,TGTGCCATCAGTGCGGGGGCGGGAACCACACCAGATACGCAGTATTTT